This TCR beta chain was sequenced in a study of blood T cell repertoires in COVID-19. V was shortened by 0 bases and J by 7 bases, with 19 bases between the two germline ends. From germline, CDR1 is SGDLS and CDR2 YYNGEE. The CDR3 is 16 residues long. Source study methods: By means of reference gene primer amplification, nucleated cell counts were estimated. Some clones are missing from TCRdb's copy, which holds only in-frame ones; the method was immunoSEQ multiplex PCR. V and J calls and clone size are those listed in that table; D and trimming were worked out from the DNA. The data contain 150,000 to 200,000 clones, approximately 90% of them seen just once; the ten biggest clones take up roughly an eighth.

The V gene is TRBV9, the J gene TRBJ2-5, with a weak D call TRBD1 (6 bases). The sequence came from a woman in her 70s with COVID-19, enrolled during active disease. Sequences were obtained from peripheral blood. CDR3 nucleotide sequence: TGTGCCAGCAGCGTAGGTAGGGGGAGCGTTGAGATGACCCAGTACTTC. Translating gives CASSVGRGSVEMTQYF.